The 15 T cell receptor beta chains listed next were all sequenced from one sample in a study of cytomegalovirus exposure and HLA in healthy donors. 60 Vbeta and 13 Jbeta primers were used in PCR. Assay: immunoSEQ multiplex PCR; the TCRdb copy retains only in-frame clones and omits some. The sample includes tens of thousands of clones, about 78% of them seen just once. Sequenced input: PBMCs. All receptors come from a man aged 18 to 29 in good health and CMV-seronegative.

The chain is built from TRBV6-5 and TRBJ2-3; TRBD2 agrees at 9 bases. V trimming: 7 bases; J trimming: 4 bases; junction bases outside the gene matches: 9. The CDR3 sequence is 15 residues long. Germline assignment: CDR1 MNHEY and CDR2 SVGAGI. CDR3 sequence reads: CASTKRGARADTQYF. CDR3 sequence (DNA): TGTGCCAGCACCAAGCGGGGGGCCAGGGCAGATACGCAGTATTTT.

J is TRBJ2-5 and V is TRBV27; possibly TRBD2 for D (6 bases). The CDR3 totals 12 residues. V was clipped by 8 bases and J by 3 bases, with 10 bases between them. Germline V lookup: CDR1 MNHEY, CDR2 SMNVEV (reference sequence). The CDR3 DNA is TGTGCCAGCTGGGGGGTAGAAGAGACCCAGTACTTC. Translated: CASWGVEETQYF.

This chain joins TRBV9 and TRBJ2-3, with 8 bases lining up with TRBD2. CDR3 size: 15 residues. V shed 4 bases, J shed 5 bases, and the junction held 9 bases outside the gene matches. Germline assignment: CDR1 SGDLS and CDR2 YYNGEE. CDR3 sequence reads: CASSYRGGGGDTQYF. The CDR3 coding sequence is TGTGCCAGCAGCTATCGGGGGGGCGGGGGAGATACGCAGTATTTT.

In its sample, this clone was seen a few times. The chain is built from TRBV11-2 and TRBJ2-5; 11 positions match TRBD2. This CDR3 has 15 residues. Germline trimming cut 4 bases from V and 3 bases from J; bases unmatched to any gene: 4. Germline assignment: CDR1 SGHAT and CDR2 FQNNGV. The CDR3 DNA follows: TGTGCCAGCAGCTCCCAGACTAGCGGGGAAGAGACCCAGTACTTC. Amino acid sequence: CASSSQTSGEETQYF.

The chain uses TRBV10-3 and TRBJ2-2; 8 bases match TRBD1. This CDR3 is 16 amino acids long. With V trimmed by 7 bases and J by 4 bases, 11 bases remained unmatched. Germline V gene data show CDR1 as ENHRY and CDR2 as SYGVKD. DNA for the CDR3: TGTGCCATCATAATACCAGGGGGCAATGGCACCGGGGAGCTGTTTTTT. Translating it yields CAIIIPGGNGTGELFF.

The chain recombines TRBV11-3 with TRBJ2-1; D possibly corresponds to TRBD1 (6 bases). V lost 1 base, J lost 9 bases, and 13 bases lay in between. Germline V gene data show CDR1 as SGHNT and CDR2 as YENEEA. The length of the CDR3 is 14 residues. The CDR3 protein is CASSLGVEGGEQFF. The CDR3 coding sequence is TGTGCCAGCAGCTTAGGGGTTGAAGGGGGTGAGCAGTTCTTC.

J is TRBJ1-5 and V is TRBV7-9, with 8 bases aligning to TRBD1. The germline V gene encodes CDR1 SEHNR and CDR2 FQNEAQ (reference sequence). The CDR3 sequence is 12 residues long. With V trimmed by 5 bases and J by 11 bases, 5 bases remained unmatched. CDR3 nucleotide sequence: TGTGCCAGCAGCCGGACAGGGTTAGCCCAGCATTTT. This sequence encodes CASSRTGLAQHF. The full variable domain, rest sourced from reference TRBV7-9 and TRBJ1-5, is DTGVSQNPRHKITKRGQNVTFRCDPISEHNRLYWYRQTLGQGPEFLTYFQNEAQLEKSRLLSDRFSAERPKGSFSTLEIQRTEQGDSAMYLCASSRTGLAQHFGDGTRLSIL.

The gene calls are TRBV18 and TRBJ1-5, with D possibly TRBD1 on 5 matching bases. This CDR3 is built from 17 residues. From germline, CDR1 is KGHSH and CDR2 LQKENI. Trimming removed 0 bases at V and 1 base at J, with 13 bases between. CDR3 loop: CASSPPILPGSNQPQHF. DNA for the CDR3: TGTGCCAGCTCACCACCTATACTCCCAGGGAGCAATCAGCCCCAGCATTTT. Looking up the rest from reference TRBV18 and TRBJ1-5 gives the full variable domain: NAGVMQNPRHLVRRRGQEARLRCSPMKGHSHVYWYRQLPEEGLKFMVYLQKENIIDESGMPKERFSAEFPKEGPSILRIQQVVRGDSAAYFCASSPPILPGSNQPQHFGDGTRLSIL.

V and J are TRBV5-1 and TRBJ2-4; 9 bases map to TRBD1. In germline, CDR1 is SGHRS, CDR2 YFSETQ. The junction had 15 bases not matched to a gene; V was cut back by 4 bases and J by 1 base. The length of the CDR3 is 19 residues. The DNA for the CDR3 is TGCGCCAGCAGCGCGGACAGGGGCGGGGTGAGCCTTGCCAAAAACATTCAGTACTTC. This encodes CASSADRGGVSLAKNIQYF.

The chain carries TRBV20-1 and TRBJ2-1, with unresolved D. The CDR3 has 11 residues. The germline V gene encodes CDR1 DFQATT and CDR2 SNEGSKA (reference sequence). Trimming took off 3 bases at V and 7 bases at J, with 7 bases between the two ends. The CDR3 coding sequence is TGCAGTGCTAGGGGCCTGAATGAGCAGTTCTTC. Translation: CSARGLNEQFF.

The DNA for the CDR3 is TGTGCCAGCAGTTTATGGAGTAATGAAAAACTGTTTTTT. Translation gives CASSLWSNEKLFF. V and J are TRBV27 and TRBJ1-4; no reliable D call. CDR1 and CDR2 from the germline V gene are MNHEY and SMNVEV (reference sequence). The CDR3 loop spans 13 amino acids. The germline V and J ends were trimmed by 1 base and 4 bases, with 4 bases remaining between them. Together with reference TRBV27 and TRBJ1-4, the CDR3 gives the full variable domain: EAQVTQNPRYLITVTGKKLTVTCSQNMNHEYMSWYRQDPGLGLRQIYYSMNVEVTDKGDVPEGYKVSRKEKRNFPLILESPSPNQTSLYFCASSLWSNEKLFFGSGTQLSVL.

This clone was recorded a few times. The V gene is TRBV6-1, the J gene TRBJ2-5; 12 bases match TRBD2. The V and J ends lost 2 bases and 4 bases, in that order; junction bases with no gene match: 2. Germline V gene lookup returns CDR1 MNHNS and CDR2 SASEGT. CDR3 size: 15 residues. The CDR3 reads CASSELAGGPETQYF. The CDR3 DNA is TGTGCCAGCAGTGAACTAGCGGGGGGGCCAGAGACCCAGTACTTC.

The chain recombines TRBV9 with TRBJ2-3; 13 bases match TRBD2. The germline V gene encodes CDR1 SGDLS and CDR2 YYNGEE. The CDR3 sequence is 16 residues long. V lost 3 bases and J lost 6; bases outside the gene matches: 7. The CDR3, as DNA: TGTGCCAGCAGCGGTACGGGACTAGCGGGGAGGGATACGCAGTATTTT. It yields the protein CASSGTGLAGRDTQYF.

J is TRBJ1-1 and V is TRBV6-6, with TRBD1 matching over 7 bases. The CDR3 spans 13 residues. With 7 bases clipped from V and 3 bases from J, the junction kept 5 bases outside the gene matches. Per germline, CDR1 MNHNY and CDR2 SVGAGI (reference sequence). CDR3 bases: TGTGCCAGCATAAGGGGGCCGGACACTGAAGCTTTCTTT. Its translation: CASIRGPDTEAFF.

The genes are TRBV7-8 and TRBJ2-7; D may be TRBD1 (5 bases). The CDR3 covers 13 residues. Germline lookup yields CDR1 SGHVS and CDR2 FQNEAQ. Trimming took off 0 bases at V and 3 bases at J, with 6 bases between the two ends. The CDR3 DNA reads as TGTGCCAGCAGCTTAGCGCAGGGCTACGAGCAGTACGTC. Its translation: CASSLAQGYEQYV.